This passage covers 13 T cell receptor beta chains from one sample sequenced in a study of T cells in localized non-small cell lung cancer. Clones were read by immunoSEQ multiplex PCR, and TCRdb kept only the in-frame ones, dropping some. The sample lists 40,000 to 65,000 clones; more than 85% were seen once. The sample consisted of PBMCs, taken before any cancer treatment. Source of these receptors: a female donor with stage II lung adenocarcinoma.

V and J are TRBV15 and TRBJ2-7, with D hard to call. V was shortened by 4 bases and J by 3 bases, with 10 bases between the two germline ends. Germline lookup yields CDR1 LNHNV and CDR2 YYDKDF (reference sequence). The CDR3 consists of 13 residues. The CDR3 loop is CATSISAVYEQYF. CDR3 nucleotide sequence: TGTGCCACCAGCATTTCCGCAGTCTACGAGCAGTACTTC.

This clone was counted between two and nine times. This chain connects TRBV27 to TRBJ2-1; TRBD1 aligns across 9 bases. The CDR3 extends over 17 amino acids. The germline CDR1 and CDR2 sequences are MNHEY and SMNVEV (reference sequence). The J segment lost 6 bases and the V segment lost 2 bases, leaving 11 bases of the junction unmatched. The CDR3, as DNA: TGTGCCAGCAGTTTAACGAACACAGGGGGCTTGATCAATGAGCAGTTCTTC. It codes for CASSLTNTGGLINEQFF.

The chain uses TRBV6-5 and TRBJ1-4; 11 bases fit TRBD1. J lost 8 bases, V lost 5 bases, and 4 bases had no gene match. Germline V gene sequence: CDR1 MNHEY, CDR2 SVGAGI. The CDR3 runs 14 residues. Here the CDR3 reads CASSGQGAEEKLFF. The CDR3 DNA reads as TGTGCCAGCAGTGGACAGGGGGCGGAGGAAAAACTGTTTTTT.

The chain employs TRBV4-1 and TRBJ2-7; 8 nucleotides match TRBD1. Germline V lookup: CDR1 MGHRA, CDR2 YSYEKL. Germline trimming cut 5 bases from V and 5 bases from J; bases unmatched to any gene: 11. There are 15 residues in the CDR3. The CDR3 region is CASSKSDREGDEQYF. The CDR3 nucleotides read TGCGCCAGCAGCAAATCGGACAGGGAAGGCGACGAGCAGTACTTC.

This clone was seen a handful of times. V gene TRBV6-4 combines with J gene TRBJ1-2, with D perhaps matching TRBD1 (5 bases). The CDR3 length is 16 residues. With 0 bases removed from V and 8 bases from J, the gap between germline ends came to 19 bases. Germline CDR1 MRHNA, CDR2 SNTAGT. The chain's CDR3 is CASSDSASEEAGGYTF. CDR3 DNA sequence: TGTGCCAGCAGTGACTCAGCCAGTGAGGAGGCAGGGGGCTACACCTTC.

The chain carries TRBV6-1 and TRBJ1-2, with D possibly matching TRBD1 (6 bases). Germline CDR1 and CDR2: MNHNS and SASEGT. The CDR3 has 15 amino acids. Trimming cost V 6 bases and J 5 bases, with 19 bases left between them. The CDR3: CASSPDRTGSYGYTF. Written as DNA, the CDR3 is TGTGCCAGCAGCCCAGACAGGACCGGATCTTATGGCTACACCTTC.

The V call is TRBV2, the J call TRBJ1-2, with a tentative D call TRBD1 (5 bases). The CDR3 has 12 amino acids. The germline V and J ends were trimmed by 6 bases and 4 bases, with 9 bases remaining between them. Germline V lookup: CDR1 SNHLY, CDR2 FYNNEI. Here the CDR3 reads CASRVTVYGYTF. The CDR3 DNA follows: TGTGCCAGCAGAGTGACAGTCTATGGCTACACCTTC.

V usage is TRBV19 and J usage is TRBJ1-5, with a possible D match to TRBD1 (5 bases). The CDR3 runs 14 residues. V lost 1 base and J lost 7, with 11 bases in between. Germline CDR1 is LNHDA and CDR2 is SQIVND (reference sequence). The CDR3 loop is CASSIAGAGQPQHF. The CDR3 DNA reads TGTGCCAGTAGTATAGCTGGGGCGGGACAGCCCCAGCATTTT.

This sequence joins TRBV11-2 and TRBJ2-3, with a tentative D call TRBD2 (5 bases). Per germline, CDR1 SGHAT and CDR2 FQNNGV. Trimming stripped 6 bases from V and 0 bases from J, with 10 bases between. The CDR3 runs to 14 residues. Written as DNA, the CDR3 is TGTGCCAGCAGAGAGGGCCTGAGCACAGATACGCAGTATTTT. Its protein product is CASREGLSTDTQYF. Full variable domain (rest looked up from reference TRBV11-2 and TRBJ2-3): EAGVAQSPRYKIIEKRQSVAFWCNPISGHATLYWYQQILGQGPKLLIQFQNNGVVDDSQLPKDRFSAERLKGVDSTLKIQPAKLEDSAVYLCASREGLSTDTQYFGPGTRLTVL.

This chain connects TRBV6-6 to TRBJ1-2; possible D gene TRBD1, 6 bases. The CDR3 consists of 13 residues. The V end was cut by 5 bases, the J end by 8 bases, with 15 bases between. CDR1 and CDR2 from the germline V gene are MNHNY and SVGAGI (reference sequence). The CDR3 reads CASSAWGDRGYTF. CDR3 nucleotides: TGTGCCAGCAGTGCCTGGGGCGACAGGGGCTACACCTTC.

The rearrangement uses TRBV27 and TRBJ2-6; 10 bases are a match to TRBD2. Germline CDR1 is MNHEY and CDR2 is SMNVEV (reference sequence). V lost 6 bases and J lost 0; bases outside the gene matches: 5. This CDR3 is built from 17 residues. The CDR3, as DNA: TGTGCCAGCAGGAGACTAGCGGGCCTCTCTGGGGCCAACGTCCTGACTTTC. Its protein is CASRRLAGLSGANVLTF.

The rearrangement joins TRBV5-4 to TRBJ1-2, with D possibly TRBD1 on 6 matching bases. The V end lost 1 base, the J end lost 7 bases, and 11 bases lay between the germline ends. CDR1 SGHNT and CDR2 YYREEE come from the germline V gene (reference sequence). This CDR3 is built from 13 residues. The CDR3 DNA reads as TGTGCCAGCAGCTTGCCGCGGGGGCTTGGCTACACCTTC. It specifies CASSLPRGLGYTF.

This clone was detected only once. V usage is TRBV13 and J usage is TRBJ2-1; D is perhaps TRBD1 (6 bases). The CDR3 contains 15 residues. Trimming stripped 6 bases from V and 5 bases from J, with 17 bases between. CDR1 PRHDT and CDR2 FYEKMQ come from the germline V gene (reference sequence). The CDR3 here is CASSPTGRLDNEQFF. The CDR3, as DNA: TGTGCCAGCAGTCCTACAGGGCGCCTAGACAATGAGCAGTTCTTC.